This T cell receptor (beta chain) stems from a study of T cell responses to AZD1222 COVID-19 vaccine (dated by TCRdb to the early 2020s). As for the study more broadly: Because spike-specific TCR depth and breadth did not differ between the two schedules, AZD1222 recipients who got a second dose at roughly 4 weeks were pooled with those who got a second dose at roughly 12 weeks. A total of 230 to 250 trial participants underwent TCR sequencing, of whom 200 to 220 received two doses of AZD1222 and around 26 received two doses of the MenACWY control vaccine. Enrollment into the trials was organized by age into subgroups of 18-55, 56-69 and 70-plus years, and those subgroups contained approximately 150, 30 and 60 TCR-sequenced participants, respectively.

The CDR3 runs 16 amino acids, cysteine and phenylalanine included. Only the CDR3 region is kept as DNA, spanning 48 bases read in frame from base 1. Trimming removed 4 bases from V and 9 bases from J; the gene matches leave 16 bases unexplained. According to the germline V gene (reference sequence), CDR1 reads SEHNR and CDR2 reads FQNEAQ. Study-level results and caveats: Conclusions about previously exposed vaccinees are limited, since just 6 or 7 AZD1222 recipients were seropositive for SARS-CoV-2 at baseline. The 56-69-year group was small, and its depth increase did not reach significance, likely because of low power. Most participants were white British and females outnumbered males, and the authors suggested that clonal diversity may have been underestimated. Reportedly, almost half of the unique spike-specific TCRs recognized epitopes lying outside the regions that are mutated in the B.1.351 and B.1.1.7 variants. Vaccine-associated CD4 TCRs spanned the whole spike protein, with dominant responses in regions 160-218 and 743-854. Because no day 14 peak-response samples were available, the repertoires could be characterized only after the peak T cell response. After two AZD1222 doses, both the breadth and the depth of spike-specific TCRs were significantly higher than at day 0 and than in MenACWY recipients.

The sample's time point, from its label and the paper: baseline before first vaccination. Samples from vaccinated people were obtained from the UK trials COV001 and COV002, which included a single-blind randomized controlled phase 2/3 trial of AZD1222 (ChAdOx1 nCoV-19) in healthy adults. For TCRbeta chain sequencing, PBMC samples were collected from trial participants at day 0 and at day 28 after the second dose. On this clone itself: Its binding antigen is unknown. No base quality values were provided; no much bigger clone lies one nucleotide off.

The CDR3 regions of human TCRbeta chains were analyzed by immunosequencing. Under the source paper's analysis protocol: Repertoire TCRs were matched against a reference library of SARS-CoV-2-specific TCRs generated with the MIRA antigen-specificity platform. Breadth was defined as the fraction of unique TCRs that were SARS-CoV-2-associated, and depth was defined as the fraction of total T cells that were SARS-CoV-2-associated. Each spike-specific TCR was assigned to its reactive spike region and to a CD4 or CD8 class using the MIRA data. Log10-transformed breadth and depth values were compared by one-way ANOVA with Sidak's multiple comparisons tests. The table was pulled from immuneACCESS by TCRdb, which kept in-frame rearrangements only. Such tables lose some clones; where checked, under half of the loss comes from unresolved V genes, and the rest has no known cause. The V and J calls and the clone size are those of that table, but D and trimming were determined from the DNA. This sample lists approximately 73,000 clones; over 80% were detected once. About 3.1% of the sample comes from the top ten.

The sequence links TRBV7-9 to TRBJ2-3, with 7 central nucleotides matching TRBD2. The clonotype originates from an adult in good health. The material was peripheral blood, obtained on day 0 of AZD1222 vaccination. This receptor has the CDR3 CASSSSGAASYQTQYF. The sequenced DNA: TGTGCCAGCAGCTCAAGCGGGGCCGCCAGTTACCAAACGCAGTATTTT.